The 19 T cell receptor beta chains below were found in one sample sequenced in a study of blood T cell repertoires in COVID-19. Assay: immunoSEQ multiplex PCR; the TCRdb copy retains only in-frame clones and omits some. This sample has over 20,000 clones, with less than 95% found just once. Sequenced: peripheral blood. These receptors all come from a man between 65 and 79 years old with acute or convalescent COVID-19.

The V call is TRBV7-9, the J call TRBJ2-3; 11 bases are a match to TRBD2. V lost 5 bases, J lost 0 bases, and 13 bases stayed unmatched. CDR1 SEHNR and CDR2 FQNEAQ come from the germline V gene (reference sequence). The CDR3 contains 19 residues. The CDR3 bases are TGTGCCAGCAGCCTCAGGCGTAGCGGGGGGGGCCTAAGCACAGATACGCAGTATTTT. It translates to CASSLRRSGGGLSTDTQYF.

The chain combines TRBV6-2 or TRBV6-3 with TRBJ2-1; 15 nucleotides match TRBD2. The CDR3 totals 16 residues. Germline assignment: CDR1 MNHEY and CDR2 SVGEGT. V shed 6 bases, J shed 15 bases, and the junction held 15 bases outside the gene matches. DNA of the CDR3: TGTGCCAGCAGCCGCGGCGCGGGACTAGCGGGAGGTGCCGGGTTCTTC. Amino acids: CASSRGAGLAGGAGFF.

This chain joins TRBV7-2 and TRBJ1-5; D uncertain. The CDR3 spans 13 residues. Germline CDR1 reads SGHTA; CDR2 reads FQGNSA. The V gene lost 3 bases and the J gene lost 5 bases, with 8 bases spanning the gap. The CDR3 protein is CASSFTVYQPQHF. CDR3 nucleotide sequence: TGTGCCAGCAGCTTTACAGTATATCAGCCCCAGCATTTT.

This clone showed up just once. The chain carries TRBV28 and TRBJ2-1; TRBD2 aligns across 8 bases. From germline, CDR1 is MDHEN and CDR2 SYDVKM. Germline trimming cut 3 bases from V and 3 bases from J; bases unmatched to any gene: 13. CDR3 length: 18 amino acids. CDR3 region: CASSFPPLVAGLYNEQFF. The CDR3 DNA reads as TGTGCCAGCAGTTTTCCCCCTTTAGTAGCGGGGCTCTACAATGAGCAGTTCTTC. The full variable domain, with the rest looked up from reference TRBV28 and TRBJ2-1, is DVKVTQSSRYLVKRTGEKVFLECVQDMDHENMFWYRQDPGLGLRLIYFSYDVKMKEKGDIPEGYSVSREKKERFSLILESASTNQTSMYLCASSFPPLVAGLYNEQFFGPGTRLTVL.

This chain joins TRBV6-7 and TRBJ1-5, with a weak D call TRBD1 (6 bases). TRBV6-7 falls under the ORF class, with uncertain function. CDR3 length: 17 amino acids. Trimming pared 4 bases from V and 0 bases from J, leaving 16 bases between. The CDR3 DNA reads TGTGCCAGCAGTTCAACAGGGCACGGGGATAGCAATCAGCCCCAGCATTTT. Translated, it gives CASSSTGHGDSNQPQHF.

The V call is TRBV15, the J call TRBJ2-6; D is ambiguous. Germline V CDR1 and CDR2: LNHNV, YYDKDF (reference sequence). This CDR3 has 16 amino acids. The germline V and J ends were trimmed by 0 bases and 0 bases, with 6 bases remaining between them. The CDR3 DNA follows: TGTGCCACCAGCAGAGATTCCAACTCTGGGGCCAACGTCCTGACTTTC. Encoded protein: CATSRDSNSGANVLTF.

V and J are TRBV29-1 and TRBJ1-2; tentatively, D is TRBD1 (5 bases). Germline values: CDR1 SQVTM, CDR2 ANQGSEA. V was pared by 4 bases and J by 4 bases, with 16 bases between. The CDR3 is 14 amino acids. The CDR3 spells CSVVGGTYSYGYTF. DNA for the CDR3: TGCAGCGTTGTGGGAGGGACGTATTCCTATGGCTACACCTTC.

The V and J genes are TRBV5-4 and TRBJ2-5; TRBD2 matches 9 bases. This CDR3 comprises 15 residues. The V and J ends lost 0 bases and 2 bases, in that order; junction bases with no gene match: 2. Germline V lookup: CDR1 SGHNT, CDR2 YYREEE (reference sequence). The CDR3 is CASSLGLADQETQYF. The CDR3 nucleotides are TGTGCCAGCAGCTTGGGACTAGCGGATCAAGAGACCCAGTACTTC.

The chain couples TRBV27 to TRBJ2-7; TRBD1 is a possible D gene (6 bases). Trimming removed 6 bases at V and 0 bases at J, with 15 bases between. Germline-derived CDR1 and CDR2 are MNHEY and SMNVEV (reference sequence). This CDR3 contains 15 residues. The CDR3 reads CASRIGDTSSYEQYF. The CDR3 DNA sequence: TGTGCCAGCAGAATTGGGGACACCAGCTCCTACGAGCAGTACTTC.

This clone was seen a handful of times. CDR3 residues: CASQTHGATGDNQPQHF. DNA of the CDR3: TGTGCCAGCCAGACTCATGGCGCAACAGGGGACAATCAGCCCCAGCATTTT. The gene calls are TRBV2 and TRBJ1-5, with 7 positions matching TRBD1. After removal of 8 bases from V and 3 bases from J, the junction contained 16 bases not matched to a gene. The V gene's germline CDR1 is SNHLY and CDR2 FYNNEI. The CDR3 has 17 residues.

CDR3 bases: TGCGCCAGCGGACAGGGTAATAATTCACCCCTCCACTTT. Protein product: CASGQGNNSPLHF. This sequence joins TRBV5-1 and TRBJ1-6; TRBD1 aligns across 8 bases. Germline CDR1 reads SGHRS; CDR2 reads YFSETQ. The CDR3 is made up of 13 amino acids. V lost 7 bases and J lost 5; bases outside the gene matches: 2.

The gene calls are TRBV6-1 and TRBJ1-6; D remains ambiguous. Looked up from germline, CDR1 is MNHNS and CDR2 is SASEGT. The CDR3 runs 15 residues. Trimming left V 3 bases short and J 5 bases short, with 11 bases between. CDR3 residues: CASSDTQINNSPLHF. In DNA, the CDR3 is TGTGCCAGCAGTGACACCCAGATCAATAATTCACCCCTCCACTTT.

V and J are TRBV6-2 or TRBV6-3 and TRBJ2-5; TRBD2 is a possible D gene (6 bases). Germline CDR1 reads MNHEY; CDR2 reads SVGEGT. V was shortened by 0 bases and J by 1 base, with 12 bases between the two germline ends. The CDR3 totals 16 residues. CDR3 protein: CASSYSSGHIQETQYF. CDR3 nucleotide sequence: TGTGCCAGCAGTTACTCTAGCGGACACATCCAAGAGACCCAGTACTTC.

The chain links TRBV5-1 to TRBJ2-2; TRBD1 might be the D (5 bases). V was cut by 3 bases and J by 7 bases, with 10 bases left in between. The CDR3 length is 13 residues. Germline-derived CDR1 and CDR2 are SGHRS and YFSETQ. This CDR3 reads CASSSQGYGELFF. Written as DNA, the CDR3 is TGCGCCAGCAGCTCGCAGGGTTACGGGGAGCTGTTTTTT.

The rearrangement links TRBV7-2 to TRBJ1-3, with no clear D. V shed 2 bases and J shed 0 bases, with 14 bases lying between them. The length of the CDR3 is 17 residues. In germline, CDR1 is SGHTA, CDR2 FQGNSA. The CDR3 spells CASSLNRELPSGNTIYF. In nucleotides, the CDR3 is TGTGCCAGCAGCTTAAACCGCGAGCTCCCCTCTGGAAACACCATATATTTT.

V and J are TRBV6-4 and TRBJ1-2; 7 bases line up with TRBD1. The junction had 7 bases not matched to a gene; V was cut back by 0 bases and J by 3 bases. The CDR3 runs 16 residues. The germline V gene encodes CDR1 MRHNA and CDR2 SNTAGT. The CDR3 DNA follows: TGTGCCAGCAGTGACTCGAGACAGGGTACTGACTATGGCTACACCTTC. As protein: CASSDSRQGTDYGYTF.

V is TRBV15 and J is TRBJ1-2; D unclear. Trimming removed 1 base at V and 8 bases at J, with 11 bases between. Germline CDR1 and CDR2: LNHNV and YYDKDF (reference sequence). The CDR3 has 13 amino acids. DNA of the CDR3: TGTGCCACCAGCAGAGGCGGCAATAGCGGCTACACCTTC. It encodes CATSRGGNSGYTF.

This sequence joins TRBV11-2 and TRBJ2-7, with unresolved D. The CDR3 is 14 amino acids. CDR1 and CDR2 (germline): SGHAT, FQNNGV. Trimming shortened V by 1 base and J by 3 bases, and 10 bases separated the two germline ends. CDR3 loop: CASSLVPAYYEQYF. The CDR3 DNA sequence: TGTGCCAGCAGCTTAGTCCCCGCCTACTACGAGCAGTACTTC.

The chain has TRBV6-5 and TRBJ1-2; D unclear. The V end was cut by 5 bases, the J end by 0 bases, with 13 bases between. The CDR3 is 15 amino acids. In germline, CDR1 is MNHEY, CDR2 SVGAGI. The CDR3 sequence: CASSPRRDANYGYTF. As DNA, the CDR3 is TGTGCCAGCAGTCCCCGGAGGGATGCTAACTATGGCTACACCTTC.